A selection of T cell receptor beta chains follows, all from one sample in a study of human T cells and chemical hapten exposure. Each CDR3 protein gets one entry after TCRdb re-called the RACE reads with MiXCR. This table has roughly 200,000 distinct CDR3 sequences, under 30% appearing once. Sequences were derived from whole blood, sampled in connection with sensitization to the hapten diphenylcyclopropenone (DPC). The receptors were sampled from a woman aged 40 to 50 with alopecia areata. Some clones in this sample may be carry-over from other donors' samples. Both conserved end residues are part of each CDR3. Fields, in order: clone size, D gene, V gene, J gene, CDR3 DNA, CDR3 protein. A D gene is named only where the DNA matches it firmly. Part of the rows lack a size; the others show once, few, many or a class for expanded clones.

few	NA	TRBV6-5	TRBJ1-2	TGTGCCAGCGGGCTTGCTCTTCGCGGCTACACCTTC	CASGLALRGYTF
few	NA	TRBV4-1	TRBJ2-1	TGCGCCAGCAGCCAAGATCCCACGCAAGCGGATGAGCAGTTCTTC	CASSQDPTQADEQFF
NA	NA	TRBV10-3	TRBJ1-2	TGTGCCATCAAACCGGAACTAAACTATGGCTACACCTTC	CAIKPELNYGYTF
few	NA	TRBV12-3/TRBV12-4	TRBJ1-1	TGTGCCAGCAGTTCACCTGGCATCGCTGAAGCTTTCTTT	CASSSPGIAEAFF
NA	TRBD2	TRBV9	TRBJ2-3	TGTGCCAGCAGCGCTAGCGGGGCCCGACGCACAGATACGCAGTATTTT	CASSASGARRTDTQYF
NA	NA	TRBV6-5	TRBJ1-5	TGTGCCAGCAGTTACCAAAGGCGGGATCAGCCCCAGCATTTT	CASSYQRRDQPQHF
NA	NA	TRBV28	TRBJ1-1	TGTGCCAGCAGTGCCGTTGGGGCCGGGGCTTTCTTT	CASSAVGAGAFF
NA	TRBD1	TRBV7-8	TRBJ2-7	TGTGCCAGCAGCTTCACAGGGGGCAAGAACGAGCAGTACTTC	CASSFTGGKNEQYF
few	TRBD2	TRBV7-2	TRBJ2-5	TGTGCCAGCAGCTTATTCAGACTAGCGGGAGTAGAGACCCAGTACTTC	CASSLFRLAGVETQYF
NA	TRBD1	TRBV28	TRBJ1-2	TGTGCCAGCAGTGATACCGGGACAGGGGGCTTCAGGAACTATGGCTACACCTTC	CASSDTGTGGFRNYGYTF
NA	NA	TRBV28	TRBJ2-7	TGTGCCAGCAGTACGAGCAGGCGACCTCAGGGTCACGAGCAGTACTTC	CASSTSRRPQGHEQYF
NA	NA	TRBV7-9	TRBJ2-5	TGTGCCAGCAGCACACGAGCGTACCAAGCGGAGACCCAGTACTTC	CASSTRAYQAETQYF
NA	TRBD1	TRBV9	TRBJ2-5	TGTGCCAGCAGCGCCGGACCCGGACACAGGGGGAAAGAGACCCAGTACTTC	CASSAGPGHRGKETQYF
NA	TRBD2	TRBV29-1	TRBJ2-1	TGCTCGTCAACTAGCGGGAGGGTGAGCTCCTACAATGAGCAGTTCTTC	CSSTSGRVSSYNEQFF
NA	NA	TRBV3-1	TRBJ2-3	TGTGCCAGCAGCCAAGAACGGGCAGATACGCAGTATTTT	CASSQERADTQYF
NA	NA	TRBV12-3/TRBV12-4	TRBJ2-7	TGTGCCAGCAGTTTTTCAGCAGTTTCCTACGAGCAGTACTTC	CASSFSAVSYEQYF
few	NA	TRBV20-1	TRBJ1-4	TGCAGTGCTGGAAGGGAAAAACTGTTTTTT	CSAGREKLFF
few	NA	TRBV7-2	TRBJ2-3	TGTGCCAGCAGCGCCAGAGGCCTCACAGATACGCAGTATTTT	CASSARGLTDTQYF
few	TRBD2	TRBV28	TRBJ2-3	TGTGCCAGCGAGGGGCGGGAGGGCCGAGGCGCAGATACGCAGTATTTT	CASEGREGRGADTQYF
few	TRBD1	TRBV5-6	TRBJ2-5	TGTGCCAGCAGCTCCTTGACAGGGGGGGGAACAGAGACCCAGTACTTC	CASSSLTGGGTETQYF